This TCR beta chain derives from a study of shared clonotypes between healthy human individuals. For every subset, genomic DNA was evenly distributed across several immunoSEQ plates. Repertoires were generated with immunoSEQ multiplex PCR, while TCRdb's copy carries only in-frame clones and drops some. Of over 2,000,000 clones in the sample, about 93% were seen once. CD45RO-negative cells were positively selected for CCR7, leaving out terminally differentiated effector memory CD45RA+ cells. Germline loops: CDR1 MNHEY, CDR2 SVGAGI. The CDR3 runs 15 residues. V lost 0 bases to trimming and J lost 3 bases, with 9 bases between them.

The rearrangement joins TRBV6-5 to TRBJ1-5; D is possibly TRBD1 (6 bases). What was sequenced was naive CD8+ T cells from PBMCs. This sequence was found in a man aged 18 to 35 in good health. Some clones in this sample may be carry-over from other donors' samples. The CDR3 region has the DNA TGTGCCAGCAGTTACTCAACAGGGAACAATCAGCCCCAGCATTTT. Its translation: CASSYSTGNNQPQHF.